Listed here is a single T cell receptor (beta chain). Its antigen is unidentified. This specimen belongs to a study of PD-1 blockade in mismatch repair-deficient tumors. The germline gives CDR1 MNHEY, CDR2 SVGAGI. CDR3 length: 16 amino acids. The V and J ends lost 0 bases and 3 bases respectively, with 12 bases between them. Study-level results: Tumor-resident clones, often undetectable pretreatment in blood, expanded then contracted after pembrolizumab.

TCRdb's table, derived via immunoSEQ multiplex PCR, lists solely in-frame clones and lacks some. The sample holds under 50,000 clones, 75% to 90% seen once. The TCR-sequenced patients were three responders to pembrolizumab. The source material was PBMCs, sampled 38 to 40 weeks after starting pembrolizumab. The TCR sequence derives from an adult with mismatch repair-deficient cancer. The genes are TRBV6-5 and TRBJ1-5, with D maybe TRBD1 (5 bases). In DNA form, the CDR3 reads TGTGCCAGCAGTTACTCGATAGGGGAGGCCAATCAGCCCCAGCATTTT. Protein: CASSYSIGEANQPQHF.